This T cell receptor (beta chain) was sequenced for a study of T cells in Graves' hyperthyroidism and ophthalmopathy. Each patient was aged 18 to 65 and had newly diagnosed hyperthyroidism of under 2 months' duration. Used for diagnoses were clinical symptoms, serum thyroxine and TRAb, thyroid ultrasound and orbital computed tomography. Germline V gene sequence: CDR1 SEHNR, CDR2 FQNEAQ (reference sequence). With V trimmed by 1 base and J by 5 bases, 2 bases remained unmatched. The CDR3 contains 15 residues. Study conclusions and caveats: From stable hyperthyroidism, ophthalmopathy was set apart by a 13 V-J model. In blood, most of the thyroid clonotypes expanded above 0.001 were also present.

Authors of the study amplified TCR beta CDR3 regions from RNA transcripts. Using the HTBI primer set, a first-round RT-PCR was run on the TCR CDR3. TCRdb recomputed calls from the multiplex PCR reads with MiXCR, one row per CDR3 protein. Among a few hundred thousand distinct CDR3 sequences listed, around a quarter were seen once. This clonotype was counted between two and nine times. No antigen is known for it. The receptor was isolated from a man aged 45-65 years with Graves' hyperthyroidism. The sample comprised blood. The chain recombines TRBV7-9 with TRBJ2-7; 13 nucleotides align to TRBD2. CDR3 in amino acids: CASSLVGLAGNEQYF. The CDR3 coding sequence is TGTGCCAGCAGCTTAGTGGGACTAGCGGGAAACGAGCAGTACTTC.